This T cell receptor (beta chain) is drawn from a study of cytomegalovirus exposure and HLA in healthy donors (dated by TCRdb to the late 2010s). Background for the entire study: An earlier analysis of several hundred of the donors reported roughly 300 Gb of sequence data and 117 million unique TCR beta sequences from 190 million or so T cells. Approximately 330 gigabases of sequencing data and 91 million or so unique TCR sequences made up an early release that covered several hundred HLA-typed donors. Among the roughly 400 genotyped donors, approximately 77% belonged to the genetic ancestry cluster associated with self-reported Caucasian donors. The study aimed to test whether cataloging public T cell receptors could reveal signatures of past pathogen exposure. The study profiled the T cell repertoires of about 720 subjects by immunosequencing and related them to cytomegalovirus serostatus. Along with the approximately 700-subject first cohort, a separate validation cohort of 120 different subjects was used. The study combined high-throughput TCR immunosequencing, statistical association of individual TCRs with disease status, and machine learning to predict cytomegalovirus infection status. A later analysis re-analyzed previously published TCR beta repertoires from roughly 630 donors and added high-resolution HLA genotyping to study TCR occurrence patterns. In the later analysis, no new phenotypic data were used to find candidate immune exposures; instead, reliance was placed on TCR beta sequences and their occurrence across donors. To decide whether each TCR beta V gene segment behaved as functional or pseudogenic, an earlier analysis of some 570 of the donors relied on high-throughput TCR beta sequencing. Alongside the repertoire data, information on donor age, sex, ethnicity and CMV serostatus was compiled. Genome-wide SNP genotypes for about 60% of the roughly 670 donors were used in a later genetic analysis, which treated that subset as a discovery cohort. Every repertoire in the discovery cohort had been generated on one and the same sequencing platform. Class I and class II HLA loci were covered by the typing at four-digit resolution. The number of typed donors differed by locus: roughly 629-640 for A, B, C, DRB1 and DQB1; 500 to 550 for DQA1; some 610 for DPA1; and around 450 for DPB1. Four to six DR-DQ haplotypes were handled as single units for association and clustering because linkage in the cohort was strong. Across around 400 genotyped donors of the cohort, an average of about 220,000 unique TCR beta nucleotide sequences per donor were sequenced, and about a sixth of those sequences were non-productive. What the work shows at the level of the full study, not this receptor alone: In a later genetic analysis, a missense DCLRE1C variant was associated with V-gene and J-gene trimming of TCR beta chains, and the association was replicated in an independent cohort. Three of the identified cytomegalovirus-associated TCR beta chains were confirmed in vitro to be specific for cytomegalovirus antigens. In an earlier analysis of approximately 590 of the donors, most TCR beta V segments appeared in productive rearrangements about 87% or about 30% of the time, broadly matching IMGT annotations. When HLA alleles, especially DR and DQ, strongly co-occurred, attributing TCR associations to individual alleles was difficult. Several of the top co-occurrence clusters appeared to be linked to parvovirus B19, influenza, CMV and Epstein-Barr virus, according to a later analysis. A cluster of highly shared sequence variants was judged likely to represent a technical artifact of the sequencing pipeline. While some public TCRs were present in many individuals, most TCR sequences turned up only very rarely across donors. A further reported finding was that TCR beta sequences accurately predicted the HLA-A and HLA-B alleles for most subjects in the first cohort. Seventeen rarely observed V segments, including chromosome 9 orphons, were excluded from the earlier analysis of about 500 of the donors because counts were too low. Compared with equally common non-associated chains, HLA-associated TCR beta chains in a later analysis were more clonally expanded and had lower generation probabilities. Roughly uniform sequencing depth across donors was assumed in presence/absence analyses, although this assumption may not hold. Because HLA typing was unavailable for some donors at each locus, only the typed subset was used in association tests. Cytomegalovirus status was reported to be diagnosed by the classifier with high specificity and sensitivity in both the original and validation cohorts. In a later analysis, TCR association rates were found to vary across HLA loci, with the most associated TCRs seen for DRB1 alleles and the fewest for HLA-C alleles. Because the 87-base-pair reads could not distinguish some IMGT-functional V segments, including TRBV6-2 and TRBV6-3, those segments were excluded. Correlated functional status among segregating V segments might be attributable to linkage disequilibrium, but an unknown experimental factor could not be ruled out. It was suggested by the authors that the approach could potentially be generalized to other disease states and immunological phenotypes. The only immune exposure information available for the cohort was CMV serostatus. At a false discovery rate of 0.05, a later analysis linked approximately 18,000 TCR beta sequences to specific HLA alleles. A later analysis found that most CMV-associated TCR beta chains appeared HLA-restricted, with HLA associations seemingly driven largely by CMV exposure. In the study, approximately 150 TCR beta chains were listed as associated with cytomegalovirus. According to a later genetic analysis, donors in an Asian-associated ancestry cluster had fewer N-insertions in productive TCRs than the approximately 700-donor mean. Only TCR beta chains were sequenced in this cohort, and the absence of alpha or paired-chain data limited detectable features.

V gives up 7 bases and J gives up 4 bases, and the segment between their germline ends measures 8 bases. CDR1 is given as SNHLY and CDR2 as FYNNEI, both from the germline V gene. Taken from cysteine to phenylalanine, the CDR3 has 12 residues. The read is trimmed to its CDR3 DNA, 36 bases read in frame from base 1. Note on this clone: The antigen it recognizes is unknown. Base-call qualities are not available, and no considerably larger clone is one nucleotide away.

Libraries were built with the immunoSEQ multiplex PCR assay. For the multiplex PCR, a mixture combining 60 forward primers for TCR Vbeta segments and 13 reverse primers for TCR Jbeta segments was used. The CDR3 region of rearranged TCR beta genes was amplified from genomic DNA with a multiplex PCR assay. Amplified TCR beta libraries were sequenced as 87-base-pair reads on the Illumina HiSeq System. Under the source paper's analysis protocol: Across the 600 to 700 repertoires, a later analysis counted about 81 million unique TCR beta chains, 8.5 million to 12 million of which were shared by at least two donors. Raw reads were error-corrected and collapsed into unique sequences with a nearest-neighbor algorithm that merged closely related sequences to remove PCR and sequencing errors. CDR3 sequences were aligned to IMGT reference sequences to assign V, D and J gene segments. Each retained sequence needed at least a six-nucleotide match to both a V gene segment and a J gene segment. Rearrangements were called productive when the CDR3 lacked stop codons and stayed in frame with V and J; all others were non-productive. Following IMGT convention, CDR3 was defined as the stretch from the second conserved V-encoded cysteine to the conserved J-encoded phenylalanine. In an earlier analysis of roughly 580 of the donors, sequences lacking an unambiguous match to a single V gene segment were excluded. In an earlier analysis of a few hundred of the donors, V segments were called functional above 56.7% productive rearrangements and were called segregating when the between-donor standard deviation exceeded 5%. A statistical classification framework was built to diagnose cytomegalovirus status from the catalog of TCR beta chain sequences. In a later analysis, V and J genes were assigned by comparing TCR nucleotide sequences against IMGT/GENE-DB human TR gene sequences. The TCRdist pipeline was used in a later analysis to assign CDR3 sequences and most-parsimonious VDJ recombination scenarios. A later analysis defined each TCR beta chain by its CDR3 amino acid sequence plus V-gene family, and excluded reads lacking a unique V-gene family. As a way to deal with suspected cross-contamination and a sequencing artifact, a later analysis dropped 640 or so nucleotide sequences that were highly shared and had low generation probability. In a later analysis, a clonal expansion index for each public chain was calculated from normalized within-repertoire ranks of inferred template counts. In a later analysis, generation probabilities were computed with a VDJ recombination model fitted to out-of-frame rearrangements, and the resulting probabilities were checked against IGoR. In a later analysis, hypergeometric tests were used to score TCR-TCR, TCR-HLA and TCR-CMV co-occurrence, with a repertoire-size bias correction applied to TCR pairs. To estimate false discovery rates, a later analysis permuted the HLA or CMV assignments 20 times. In a later analysis, co-occurring TCRs were grouped using DBSCAN, with TCRdist sequence similarity added in when clustering inside HLA-allele-positive subsets. Repertoires with fewer than 30,000 or more than 120,000 public chains were left out of co-occurrence clustering, as were about five repertoires with anomalous nucleotide sharing. Imported from immuneACCESS, the table was reduced by TCRdb to in-frame sequences with V and J called. These copies leave out some clones; in studies compared against another copy, an unresolved V gene accounts for under half, and the cause of the remainder is not known. The V and J calls and clone size are taken from that table; D and trimming were inferred from the DNA. The table for this sample lists some 110,000 clones; around 86% of them were counted only once. 2% to 2.5% of the sample goes to the ten largest clones.

The cohort was made up of under 800 healthy bone marrow donors. All cohort members were sampled while nominally healthy, although unrecorded immune exposures were likely present. The donor tested CMV seronegative and was one of the 352 seronegative cohort members. A peripheral blood sample was collected from each donor, and TCR beta sequencing was performed on peripheral blood mononuclear cells. Genomic DNA extraction from the blood cell samples was performed with the Qiagen DNeasy Blood Extraction Kit. Sequencing input: PBMCs. This TCR came from a man aged 30 to 39 in good health and CMV-seronegative. The chain is assembled from TRBV2 and TRBJ1-5; the D gene is unclear. The nucleotides are TGTGCCAGCACCGGCGGGAATCAGCCCCAGCATTTT. This encodes CASTGGNQPQHF.